A single sample gave rise to the 30 T cell receptor beta chains below, sequenced in a study of Ad26.COV2.S vaccination and SARS-CoV-2 variants. Sequencing was performed with immunoSEQ multiplex PCR; in TCRdb, only in-frame clones are kept and a portion is missing. The sample yields hundreds of thousands of clones, roughly nine tenths seen once. Regarding treatment: 15 to 20 received Ad26.COV2.S at low or high dose, single or two shots; 5 received placebo; per-sample allocation not given. Collection of samples fell on day 63 after the first vaccine or placebo injection. This specimen was peripheral blood, taken in a trial of Ad26.COV2.S vaccine versus placebo. All receptors come from a person between 18 and 60 years old who received the Ad26.COV2.S COVID-19 vaccine or a placebo.

The genes are TRBV11-1 and TRBJ2-1; D tentatively reads TRBD1 or TRBD2 (6 bases each). V lost 7 bases and J lost 0, with 16 bases in between. In germline, CDR1 is SGHAT, CDR2 FQDESV (reference sequence). The CDR3 extends over 16 amino acids. CDR3 loop: CASTPGTGASYNEQFF. CDR3 in DNA: TGTGCCAGCACCCCAGGGACGGGGGCCTCCTACAATGAGCAGTTCTTC. Using reference TRBV11-1 and TRBJ2-1 for the parts outside the CDR3, the full variable domain is EAEVAQSPRYKITEKSQAVAFWCDPISGHATLYWYRQILGQGPELLVQFQDESVVDDSQLPKDRFSAERLKGVDSTLKIQPAELGDSAMYLCASTPGTGASYNEQFFGPGTRLTVL.

This chain connects TRBV12-1 to TRBJ2-7; the D segment call TRBD2 is taken from the table without a DNA check. TRBV12-1 is noted as a pseudogene. The CDR3 has 12 amino acids. As DNA, the CDR3 is TGTGCCAGCAGCTTTCGGGGGGACGAGCAGTACTTC. Protein: CASSFRGDEQYF.

The rearrangement joins TRBV3-1 (or the pseudogene TRBV3-2) to TRBJ2-2; D unclear. Germline values: CDR1 LGHDT, CDR2 YNNKEL (reference sequence). Trimming removed 5 bases at V and 8 bases at J, with 9 bases between. The CDR3 totals 12 residues. The CDR3 nucleotides read TGTGCCAGCAGCTCAGTGTCGGGGGAGCTGTTTTTT. It is translated as CASSSVSGELFF.

The chain uses TRBV5-1 and TRBJ1-3, with 9 bases identical to TRBD1. This CDR3 comprises 15 residues. The ends lost 4 bases at V and 3 bases at J; junction bases unmatched: 5. From germline, CDR1 is SGHRS and CDR2 YFSETQ. CDR3 in amino acids: CASSPRTGDGNTIYF. CDR3 nucleotides: TGCGCCAGCAGCCCGAGGACAGGGGATGGAAACACCATATATTTT.

The rearrangement uses TRBV11-2 and TRBJ2-7; weak D call: TRBD2 (6 bases). The germline CDR1 and CDR2 sequences are SGHAT and FQNNGV. The V end was cut by 7 bases, the J end by 2 bases, with 18 bases between. The CDR3 length is 15 residues. CDR3 amino acids: CASTGTGRLAYEQYF. CDR3 bases: TGTGCCAGCACCGGCACGGGGAGGCTCGCCTACGAGCAGTACTTC. Full variable domain (outside the CDR3, taken from reference TRBV11-2 and TRBJ2-7): EAGVAQSPRYKIIEKRQSVAFWCNPISGHATLYWYQQILGQGPKLLIQFQNNGVVDDSQLPKDRFSAERLKGVDSTLKIQPAKLEDSAVYLCASTGTGRLAYEQYFGPGTRLTVT.

The rearrangement uses TRBV30 and TRBJ2-1; 7 nucleotides line up with TRBD2. The CDR3 is made up of 15 amino acids. In germline, CDR1 is GTSNPN, CDR2 SVGIG (reference sequence). The trim removed 7 bases at V and 4 bases at J, leaving 13 bases unmatched. The CDR3 here is CASSPLAVLYNEQFF. The CDR3 DNA sequence: TGTGCCTCTTCTCCTCTAGCGGTGCTTTACAATGAGCAGTTCTTC.

The chain combines TRBV12-3 or TRBV12-4 with TRBJ1-5, with D unclear. Between the trimmed V and J ends, which lost 6 bases and 5 bases, there was a span of 11 bases. This CDR3 comprises 13 residues. The CDR3 loop is CASSLDWYQPQHF. DNA of the CDR3: TGTGCCAGCAGCCTAGACTGGTATCAGCCCCAGCATTTT.

The CDR3 here is CASSLDSLGQETQYF. DNA for the CDR3: TGTGCCAGCAGCTTGGATAGTTTAGGGCAAGAGACCCAGTACTTC. The rearrangement joins TRBV5-4 to TRBJ2-5; D remains ambiguous. The V end was cut by 0 bases, the J end by 2 bases, with 11 bases between. Germline V CDR1 and CDR2: SGHNT, YYREEE (reference sequence). The CDR3 is 15 amino acids.

The chain combines TRBV5-1 with TRBJ2-1; 11 nucleotides match TRBD2. Trimming at V came to 5 bases and at J to 6 bases, leaving 13 bases not matched to a gene. This CDR3 is built from 17 residues. Germline values: CDR1 SGHRS, CDR2 YFSETQ. CDR3 in DNA: TGCGCCAGCAGTTCCCTAGCGGGGGGAGGAGATATCAATGAGCAGTTCTTC. Protein sequence: CASSSLAGGGDINEQFF.

This clone was seen once. The rearrangement joins TRBV11-3 to TRBJ2-1, with a tentative D call TRBD1 (6 bases). V shed 0 bases and J shed 3 bases, with 12 bases lying between them. Per germline, CDR1 SGHNT and CDR2 YENEEA. This CDR3 is 16 amino acids long. The CDR3 here is CASSLDTGKGYNEQFF. The CDR3 DNA is TGTGCCAGCAGCTTAGACACAGGGAAGGGCTACAATGAGCAGTTCTTC.

Regarding this clone: Since a much larger clone is just one base distant, this may be a read error. The rearrangement links TRBV19 to TRBJ2-1, with D perhaps matching TRBD2 (6 bases). The CDR3 contains 14 residues. Germline V lookup: CDR1 LNHDA, CDR2 SQIVND (reference sequence). The V gene lost 5 bases and the J gene lost 0 bases, with 8 bases spanning the gap. The CDR3 DNA reads TGTGCCAGTAGTGACGGGAGCTCCTACAATGAGCAGTTCTTC. Amino acid sequence: CASSDGSSYNEQFF.

This clone was detected once. The V gene is TRBV10-3, the J gene TRBJ1-3, with D unresolved. V lost 3 bases to trimming and J lost 0 bases, with 12 bases between them. This CDR3 has 16 residues. Looked up from germline, CDR1 is ENHRY and CDR2 is SYGVKD. This chain's CDR3 is CAISEEGPSSGNTIYF. DNA for the CDR3: TGTGCCATCAGTGAAGAGGGCCCGAGCTCTGGAAACACCATATATTTT.

The rearrangement uses TRBV20-1 and TRBJ2-7; possible D gene TRBD1, 6 bases. CDR3 length equals 15 residues. Germline V gives CDR1 DFQATT, CDR2 SNEGSKA (reference sequence). The V and J ends lost 3 bases and 0 bases respectively, with 15 bases between them. CDR3 sequence: CSASGVGHSSYEQYF. The CDR3, as DNA: TGCAGTGCTAGTGGGGTGGGACACAGCTCCTACGAGCAGTACTTC.

The rearrangement links TRBV5-4 to TRBJ2-1, with D possibly being TRBD1 (6 bases). Per the germline V gene, CDR1 is SGHNT and CDR2 is YYREEE (reference sequence). The CDR3 runs 14 residues. The germline V and J ends were trimmed by 5 bases and 5 bases, with 14 bases remaining between them. The CDR3 DNA reads TGTGCCAGCAGTTCCTATGGGGGCAACAATGAGCAGTTCTTC. This translates into CASSSYGGNNEQFF. Full variable domain (remainder filled in from reference TRBV5-4 and TRBJ2-1): ETGVTQSPTHLIKTRGQQVTLRCSSQSGHNTVSWYQQALGQGPQFIFQYYREEENGRGNFPPRFSGLQFPNYSSELNVNALELDDSALYLCASSSYGGNNEQFFGPGTRLTVL.

The rearrangement links TRBV19 to TRBJ1-2; 8 bases are shared with TRBD1. In germline, CDR1 is LNHDA, CDR2 SQIVND (reference sequence). The CDR3 runs 16 residues. J was trimmed by 4 bases and V by 0 bases; bases with no gene match: 7. CDR3 sequence: CASSIDVTGAGYGYTF. As DNA, the CDR3 is TGTGCCAGTAGTATAGATGTGACAGGGGCGGGCTATGGCTACACCTTC.

The V gene is TRBV19, the J gene TRBJ2-2; perhaps TRBD1 as D (6 bases). With 2 bases removed from V and 6 bases from J, the gap between germline ends came to 10 bases. There are 14 residues in the CDR3. CDR1 and CDR2 from the germline V gene are LNHDA and SQIVND (reference sequence). CDR3: CASSITGIPGELFF. For the CDR3, the DNA is TGTGCCAGTAGTATAACAGGGATCCCCGGGGAGCTGTTTTTT.

The chain joins TRBV24-1 to TRBJ2-1; either TRBD1 or TRBD2 may supply D (5 bases each). CDR1 and CDR2 from the germline V gene are KGHDR and SFDVKD. The CDR3 runs 14 residues. Between the trimmed V and J ends, which lost 4 bases and 5 bases, there was a span of 11 bases. CDR3 sequence reads: CATSDERDHNEQFF. The CDR3 DNA follows: TGTGCCACCAGTGACGAAAGGGACCACAATGAGCAGTTCTTC.

This chain links TRBV11-2 with TRBJ2-2; 7 bases line up with TRBD2. The trim removed 2 bases at V and 0 bases at J, leaving 6 bases unmatched. The CDR3 has 17 amino acids. Germline V gene lookup returns CDR1 SGHAT and CDR2 FQNNGV. The CDR3 DNA is TGTGCCAGCAGCTTAATCTCGGGGGGAGCGAACACCGGGGAGCTGTTTTTT. It is translated as CASSLISGGANTGELFF.

V is TRBV19 and J is TRBJ1-1, with D unclear. Per germline, CDR1 LNHDA and CDR2 SQIVND (reference sequence). The germline V and J ends were trimmed by 1 base and 9 bases, with 12 bases remaining between them. The CDR3 length is 13 residues. CDR3 sequence (DNA): TGTGCCAGTAGTATAGGTACAAGGAATAAAGCTTTCTTT. Translated: CASSIGTRNKAFF.

The V and J genes are TRBV11-3 and TRBJ2-1; tentatively, D is TRBD2 (6 bases). The V gene's germline CDR1 is SGHNT and CDR2 YENEEA. The CDR3 loop spans 15 amino acids. The V end lost 5 bases, the J end lost 2 bases, and 13 bases lay between the germline ends. The CDR3 DNA reads as TGTGCCAGCAGCCACCGCCGGGAGCCCTACAATGAGCAGTTCTTC. Its translation is CASSHRREPYNEQFF.

V is TRBV18 and J is TRBJ2-1; D possibly corresponds to TRBD2 (5 bases). CDR1 KGHSH and CDR2 LQKENI come from the germline V gene. Trimming shortened V by 4 bases and J by 10 bases, and 11 bases separated the two germline ends. This CDR3 region has 12 residues. The CDR3 DNA is TGTGCCAGCTCACTAGGACTGGAAGAGCAGTTCTTC. Its translation is CASSLGLEEQFF.

Written as DNA, the CDR3 is TGTGCCAGCAGTGAATCCGGGAAATTAGCGGCGCAGTATTTT. Translation: CASSESGKLAAQYF. V gene TRBV25-1 combines with J gene TRBJ2-3, with a possible D match to TRBD2 (6 bases). Trimming removed 1 base from V and 10 bases from J, with 15 bases in between. CDR3 size: 14 residues. Per the germline V gene, CDR1 is MGHDK and CDR2 is SYGVNS. The variable domain in full, completed from reference TRBV25-1 and TRBJ2-3, reads EADIYQTPRYLVIGTGKKITLECSQTMGHDKMYWYQQDPGMELHLIHYSYGVNSTEKGDLSSESTVSRIRTEHFPLTLESARPSHTSQYLCASSESGKLAAQYFGPGTRLTVL.

The V and J genes are TRBV6-1 and TRBJ1-5; D perhaps matches TRBD1 (5 bases). Germline assignment: CDR1 MNHNS and CDR2 SASEGT. The CDR3 is 16 amino acids. The V end was cut by 1 base, the J end by 5 bases, with 15 bases between. The CDR3 nucleotides read TGTGCCAGCAGTGAAGAAGGGACTGCTTCTTATCAGCCCCAGCATTTT. The encoded protein is CASSEEGTASYQPQHF.

This clone was found once. J is TRBJ2-4 and V is TRBV10-3; a possible D gene is TRBD1 (6 bases). The V end was cut by 4 bases, the J end by 2 bases, with 9 bases between. Germline loops: CDR1 ENHRY, CDR2 SYGVKD. The CDR3 is 14 amino acids. The CDR3 coding sequence is TGTGCCATCAGTGCTGGGACAACCAAAAACATTCAGTACTTC. It yields the protein CAISAGTTKNIQYF.

J is TRBJ1-1 and V is TRBV4-1, with D hard to call. The CDR3 runs 15 residues. Per the germline V gene, CDR1 is MGHRA and CDR2 is YSYEKL. Trimming pared 1 base from V and 4 bases from J, leaving 13 bases between. The CDR3 sequence: CASSQVADIGTEAFF. The CDR3 DNA follows: TGCGCCAGCAGCCAAGTGGCGGATATAGGCACTGAAGCTTTCTTT.

The V gene is TRBV5-1, the J gene TRBJ2-3; maybe TRBD2 (5 bases). Germline V gives CDR1 SGHRS, CDR2 YFSETQ. The length of the CDR3 is 13 residues. The germline V and J ends were trimmed by 2 bases and 6 bases, with 10 bases remaining between them. The CDR3 nucleotides are TGCGCCAGCAGCTTCATGTTAGCGGATACGCAGTATTTT. Protein product: CASSFMLADTQYF.

This CDR3 reads CASSAGRGLYEQYF. The CDR3 DNA follows: TGTGCCAGCAGTGCGGGGAGGGGGCTCTACGAGCAGTACTTC. The J gene is TRBJ2-7, the V gene TRBV3-1 (or the pseudogene TRBV3-2); D is tentatively TRBD1 or TRBD2 (7 bases each). The germline gives CDR1 LGHDT, CDR2 YNNKEL (reference sequence). V was cut by 6 bases and J by 3 bases, with 15 bases left in between. The length of the CDR3 is 14 residues.

The J gene is TRBJ1-2, the V gene TRBV30; a possible D gene is TRBD1 (6 bases). CDR1 and CDR2 (germline): GTSNPN, SVGIG (reference sequence). Trimming removed 2 bases at V and 11 bases at J, with 21 bases between. CDR3 length equals 14 residues. DNA for the CDR3: TGTGCCTGGAGTCCAATTACCGGGGGCTTCGGGTACACCTTC. It translates to CAWSPITGGFGYTF.

The chain is built from TRBV24-1 and TRBJ2-3; 9 nucleotides match TRBD1. The CDR3 loop spans 16 amino acids. V gave up 4 bases and J gave up 4 bases; unmatched junction bases: 8. CDR1 and CDR2 from the germline V gene are KGHDR and SFDVKD. For the CDR3, the DNA is TGTGCCACCAGTGACCAAGGGACAGGGTGGGCAGATACGCAGTATTTT. Protein product: CATSDQGTGWADTQYF.

V usage is TRBV5-5 and J usage is TRBJ1-6; the D gene is possibly TRBD1 (5 bases). CDR3 size: 13 residues. Germline V gene data show CDR1 as SGHKS and CDR2 as YYEKEE (reference sequence). V gave up 4 bases and J gave up 8 bases, with 10 bases separating them. The CDR3 nucleotides read TGTGCCAGCAGCGCAGGGCCTGATTCACCCCTCCACTTT. It translates to CASSAGPDSPLHF.